The clone carrying this T cell receptor (beta chain) was seen only a few times. Each CDR3 protein gets one entry after TCRdb re-called the RT-PCR reads with MiXCR. Seen here are 500,000 to 600,000 distinct CDR3 sequences, around 15% observed once, and the top ten hold approximately 10%. This specimen comes from a study of response to subunit inactivated influenza vaccine. The CDR3 spans 17 residues. Germline-derived CDR1 and CDR2 are MNHEY and SVGAGI. V lost 4 bases, J lost 5 bases, and 9 bases stayed unmatched. The TCR sequence derives from a man aged 50 or older who received an inactivated influenza vaccine. The sample here was PBMCs from blood, taken about 12 days after vaccination. The V and J genes are TRBV6-5 and TRBJ2-5, with 14 bases matching TRBD2. The CDR3 region has the DNA TGTGCCAGCAGTTCCCGGACTAGCGGGAGGTTCAGGGAGACCCAGTACTTC. Amino acids: CASSSRTSGRFRETQYF.